Sequencing of this T cell receptor (beta chain) was carried out in a study of patients and donors after allogeneic stem cell transplantation. TCRdb independently ran MiXCR on the RT-PCR reads; one entry per CDR3 protein. The repertoire has about a million distinct CDR3 sequences, roughly 17% of them found once; the top ten carry 5% to 6.5%. The CDR3 has 14 amino acids. V lost 6 bases and J lost 1; bases outside the gene matches: 6. Germline CDR1 is SQVTM and CDR2 is ANQGSEA. The material sequenced was blood, either unsorted or a sorted T cell fraction (not recorded which). This TCR came from a human donor who was either an allogeneic HSCT recipient or a stem cell or donor lymphocyte infusion donor (not recorded which). It is not recorded whose cells these are; they may come from a transplant donor. The chain carries TRBV29-1 and TRBJ1-5; 7 bases are shared with TRBD1. DNA for the CDR3: TGCAGCGTCCACGACAGGGACAGCAATCAGCCCCAGCATTTT. Translating it yields CSVHDRDSNQPQHF.